The sequence of this T cell receptor beta chain was determined in a study of CD8 T cells in Susac syndrome. Study-level points and caveats: Clonal expansion was not seen in any Susac syndrome CD4+ T cell repertoire.

Worth noting for this clonotype: Its antigen is undetermined.

Trimming removed 1 base at V and 4 bases at J, with 10 bases between. The CDR3 has 14 residues. Germline V lookup: CDR1 LGHNA, CDR2 YNFKEQ. RNA was extracted with the RNeasy kit, and a quantity of roughly 0.5 to 1 ug was reverse transcribed using random hexamers. Amplification of TCR beta CDR3 spanned 54 Vbeta and 13 Jbeta via immunoSEQ multiplex PCR. TCRdb recomputed calls from the immunoSEQ multiplex PCR reads with MiXCR, one row per CDR3 protein. The repertoire consists of about 140,000 distinct CDR3 sequences, with over 90% occurring once and the leading ten covering 0.13% to 0.15%. The sequenced sample was CD4+ T cells from PBMCs. The chain joins TRBV4-2 to TRBJ1-1; D is perhaps TRBD1 (5 bases). The sequence came from a human donor with Susac syndrome. CDR3: CASSQGGRATEAFF. CDR3 DNA: TGTGCCAGCAGCCAAGGGGGCAGGGCCACTGAAGCTTTCTTT.